The 14 T cell receptor beta chains below come from one sample, sequenced in a study of blood T cell repertoires in COVID-19. Libraries were prepared by immunoSEQ multiplex PCR; TCRdb keeps only in-frame clonotypes and omits some of them. Of hundreds of thousands of clones in the sample, approximately 91% were seen once. The sequenced sample was peripheral blood. The receptors shown here come from a woman in her sixties or seventies with COVID-19, enrolled during active disease.

The chain combines TRBV6-2 or TRBV6-3 with TRBJ2-7; a weak D match, TRBD2 (5 bases). This CDR3 is 15 amino acids long. V dropped 2 bases and J dropped 2 bases, with 13 bases sitting between them. The germline V gene has CDR1 MNHEY and CDR2 SVGEGT. The CDR3 sequence: CASSYNQATTYEQYF. CDR3 DNA: TGTGCCAGCAGTTACAATCAGGCGACTACCTACGAGCAGTACTTC.

This chain connects TRBV7-8 to TRBJ2-5; 10 bases line up with TRBD2. The CDR3 consists of 15 residues. The germline CDR1 and CDR2 sequences are SGHVS and FQNEAQ. V gave up 2 bases and J gave up 4 bases; unmatched junction bases: 4. CDR3 DNA sequence: TGTGCCAGCAGCTTACTAGCGGGGGTCCCAGAGACCCAGTACTTC. Residues: CASSLLAGVPETQYF.

The chain joins TRBV5-1 to TRBJ1-6; D may be TRBD1 (5 bases). V was trimmed by 4 bases and J by 10 bases, leaving 18 bases between them. The CDR3 covers 15 residues. Germline-derived CDR1 and CDR2 are SGHRS and YFSETQ. In nucleotides, the CDR3 is TGCGCCAGCAGCCCGGCGACGGGGGTAGAGTCACCCCTCCACTTT. Translated: CASSPATGVESPLHF.

The rearrangement links TRBV19 to TRBJ2-5, with D tentatively TRBD1 (6 bases). The CDR3 extends over 15 amino acids. Deletions cut 4 bases from V and 2 bases from J, with 14 bases between. CDR1 is LNHDA and CDR2 is SQIVND in the germline V gene (reference sequence). The CDR3 sequence is CASSSWGHQQETQYF. CDR3 nucleotide sequence: TGTGCCAGTAGTAGTTGGGGACACCAACAAGAGACCCAGTACTTC.

The gene calls are TRBV7-6 and TRBJ2-5; D gene unclear. Germline loops: CDR1 SGHVS, CDR2 FNYEAQ. The CDR3 runs 13 residues. V was shortened by 5 bases and J by 1 base, with 8 bases between the two germline ends. The CDR3 here is CASSPAAQETQYF. In nucleotides, the CDR3 is TGTGCCAGCAGCCCGGCGGCCCAAGAGACCCAGTACTTC.

This chain connects TRBV5-1 to TRBJ1-2; 10 bases match TRBD1. The length of the CDR3 is 13 residues. The V and J ends lost 7 bases and 7 bases, in that order; junction bases with no gene match: 7. CDR1 and CDR2 (germline): SGHRS, YFSETQ. The CDR3 is CASWDRGLAGYTF. CDR3 nucleotides: TGCGCCAGCTGGGACAGGGGATTGGCTGGCTACACCTTC.

The chain combines TRBV29-1 with TRBJ2-7; no reliable D call. Trimming stripped 5 bases from V and 3 bases from J, with 8 bases between. Looked up from germline, CDR1 is SQVTM and CDR2 is ANQGSEA. This CDR3 has 11 residues. In DNA form, the CDR3 reads TGCAGCGTTTCAGACAACTACGAGCAGTACTTC. This sequence encodes CSVSDNYEQYF.

The table lists this clone with a count of one. This chain links TRBV10-3 with TRBJ1-1; D remains unclear. There are 12 residues in the CDR3. Germline V CDR1 and CDR2: ENHRY, SYGVKD. V lost 4 bases and J 4 bases, leaving 7 bases between the germline ends. The CDR3: CAISAFGTEAFF. CDR3 DNA sequence: TGTGCCATCAGTGCCTTCGGCACTGAAGCTTTCTTT.

The chain carries TRBV28 and TRBJ1-6; TRBD1 matches at 10 bases. There are 15 residues in the CDR3. V shed 4 bases and J 6 bases; nucleotides not matched to a gene: 3. The germline gives CDR1 MDHEN, CDR2 SYDVKM. CDR3 region: CASSSGTGANSPLHF. CDR3 in DNA: TGTGCCAGCAGTTCCGGGACAGGGGCTAATTCACCCCTCCACTTT.

The chain uses TRBV12-3 or TRBV12-4 and TRBJ1-1, with D possibly matching TRBD1 (6 bases). This CDR3 is built from 12 residues. The ends were cut back, 5 bases at V and 5 bases at J, with 9 bases in the middle. The CDR3 bases are TGTGCCAGCAGTATGAGGGGGACTGAAGCTTTCTTT. Amino acids: CASSMRGTEAFF.

The chain employs TRBV7-2 and TRBJ2-5; D is uncertain. The CDR3 spans 13 residues. Deletions cut 3 bases from V and 1 base from J, with 6 bases between. The germline gives CDR1 SGHTA, CDR2 FQGNSA. CDR3: CASSFNGQETQYF. In nucleotides, the CDR3 is TGTGCCAGCAGCTTCAACGGCCAAGAGACCCAGTACTTC. Based on the CDR3 plus reference TRBV7-2 and TRBJ2-5, the full variable domain is GAGVSQSPSNKVTEKGKDVELRCDPISGHTALYWYRQSLGQGLEFLIYFQGNSAPDKSGLPSDRFSAERTGGSVSTLTIQRTQQEDSAVYLCASSFNGQETQYFGPGTRLLVL.

The chain carries TRBV7-2 and TRBJ1-1; tentatively, D is TRBD1 (6 bases). Germline V gene lookup returns CDR1 SGHTA and CDR2 FQGNSA. This CDR3 is built from 15 residues. The V gene lost 2 bases and the J gene lost 0 bases, with 10 bases spanning the gap. The DNA of the CDR3 is TGTGCCAGCAGCTTATCCGCAGGGGTGAACACTGAAGCTTTCTTT. It specifies CASSLSAGVNTEAFF.

The chain has TRBV28 and TRBJ2-7, with 11 bases identical to TRBD2. CDR3 length: 14 residues. CDR1 and CDR2 (germline): MDHEN, SYDVKM. V shed 6 bases and J 8 bases; nucleotides not matched to a gene: 9. The CDR3 nucleotides are TGTGCCAGCAGGGTAGCGGGGGGGACCCTGCAGCAGTACTTC. This encodes CASRVAGGTLQQYF. The variable domain in full, completed from reference TRBV28 and TRBJ2-7, reads DVKVTQSSRYLVKRTGEKVFLECVQDMDHENMFWYRQDPGLGLRLIYFSYDVKMKEKGDIPEGYSVSREKKERFSLILESASTNQTSMYLCASRVAGGTLQQYFGPGTRLTVT.

The chain uses TRBV3-1 (or the pseudogene TRBV3-2) and TRBJ2-7; D is perhaps TRBD2 (6 bases). CDR1 is LGHDT, CDR2 YNNKEL, per germline (reference sequence). CDR3 length: 14 residues. V shed 8 bases and J shed 5 bases, with 19 bases lying between them. CDR3 sequence: CASRPGAGSHEQYF. The CDR3 DNA reads TGTGCCAGCCGTCCCGGGGCGGGGTCCCACGAGCAGTACTTC.